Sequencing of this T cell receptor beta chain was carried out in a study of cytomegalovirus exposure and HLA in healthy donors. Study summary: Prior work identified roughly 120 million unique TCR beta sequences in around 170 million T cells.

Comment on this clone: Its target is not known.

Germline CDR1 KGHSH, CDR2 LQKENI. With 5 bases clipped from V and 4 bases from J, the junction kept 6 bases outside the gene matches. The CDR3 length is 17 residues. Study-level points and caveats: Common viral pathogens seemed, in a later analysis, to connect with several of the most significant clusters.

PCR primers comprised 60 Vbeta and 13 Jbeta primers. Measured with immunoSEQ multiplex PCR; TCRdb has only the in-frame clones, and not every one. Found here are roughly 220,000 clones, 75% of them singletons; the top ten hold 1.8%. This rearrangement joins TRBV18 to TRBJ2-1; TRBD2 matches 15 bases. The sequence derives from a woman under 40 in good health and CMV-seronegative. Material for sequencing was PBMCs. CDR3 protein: CASSTRTSGRGYNEQFF. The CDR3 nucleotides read TGTGCCAGCTCAACAAGGACTAGCGGGAGGGGGTACAATGAGCAGTTCTTC.